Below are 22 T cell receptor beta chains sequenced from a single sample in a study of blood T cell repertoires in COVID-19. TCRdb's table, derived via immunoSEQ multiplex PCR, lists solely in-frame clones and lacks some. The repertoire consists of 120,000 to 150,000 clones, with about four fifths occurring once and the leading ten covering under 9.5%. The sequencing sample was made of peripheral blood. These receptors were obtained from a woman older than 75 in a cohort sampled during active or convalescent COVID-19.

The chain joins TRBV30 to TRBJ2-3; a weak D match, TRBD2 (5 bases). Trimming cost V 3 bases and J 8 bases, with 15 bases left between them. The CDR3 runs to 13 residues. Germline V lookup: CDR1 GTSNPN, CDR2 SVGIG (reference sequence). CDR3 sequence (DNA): TGTGCCTGGAGATTCAGGACTCGGACTACGCAGTATTTT. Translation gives CAWRFRTRTTQYF.

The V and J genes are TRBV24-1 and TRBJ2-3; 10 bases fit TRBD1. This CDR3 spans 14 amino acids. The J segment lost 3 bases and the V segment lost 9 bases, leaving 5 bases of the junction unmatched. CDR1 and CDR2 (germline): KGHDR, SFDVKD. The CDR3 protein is CATSDRGRTDTQYF. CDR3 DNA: TGTGCCACCTCAGACAGGGGGCGGACAGATACGCAGTATTTT.

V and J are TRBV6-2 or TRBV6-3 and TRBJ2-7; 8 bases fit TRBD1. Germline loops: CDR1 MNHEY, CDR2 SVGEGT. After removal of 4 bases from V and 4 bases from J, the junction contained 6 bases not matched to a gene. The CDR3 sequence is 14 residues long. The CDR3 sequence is CASSSGTGVYEQYV. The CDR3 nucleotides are TGTGCCAGCAGTTCCGGGACAGGTGTATACGAGCAGTACGTC.

CDR3 coding DNA: TGCGCCAGCAGCTTCGATAGACTAGCAAAAGAGACCCAGTACTTC. Translation: CASSFDRLAKETQYF. The chain employs TRBV5-1 and TRBJ2-5; 7 bases fit TRBD2. V shed 2 bases, J shed 3 bases, and the junction held 7 bases outside the gene matches. The CDR3 has 15 amino acids. Germline assignment: CDR1 SGHRS and CDR2 YFSETQ.

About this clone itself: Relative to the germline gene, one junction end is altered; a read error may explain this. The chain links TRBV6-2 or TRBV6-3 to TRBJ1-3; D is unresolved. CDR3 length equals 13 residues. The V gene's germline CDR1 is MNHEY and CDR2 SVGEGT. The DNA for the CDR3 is TGTGCCAGCAGTTACAATCCTACCGGTCTCGCCTTTTTT. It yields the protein CASSYNPTGLAFF.

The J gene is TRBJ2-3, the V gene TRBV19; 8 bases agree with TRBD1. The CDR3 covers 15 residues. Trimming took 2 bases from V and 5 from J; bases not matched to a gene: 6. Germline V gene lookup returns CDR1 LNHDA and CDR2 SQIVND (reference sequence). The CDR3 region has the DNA TGTGCCAGTAGTATAAGGGCAGGGGGCAGAGATACGCAGTATTTT. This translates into CASSIRAGGRDTQYF.

The DNA for the CDR3 is TGTGCCAGCAGTCAAACAGGGGTTAACTATGGCTACACCTTC. Its protein is CASSQTGVNYGYTF. This sequence joins TRBV7-2 and TRBJ1-2, with 7 bases fitting TRBD1. The V gene's germline CDR1 is SGHTA and CDR2 FQGNSA. With V trimmed by 6 bases and J by 1 base, 5 bases remained unmatched. The CDR3 has 14 residues.

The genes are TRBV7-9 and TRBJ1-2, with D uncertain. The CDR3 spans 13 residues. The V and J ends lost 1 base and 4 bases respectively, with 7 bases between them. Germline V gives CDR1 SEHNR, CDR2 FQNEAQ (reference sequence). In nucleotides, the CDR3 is TGTGCCAGCAGCTTAGGGGGAGCCTATGGCTACACCTTC. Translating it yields CASSLGGAYGYTF.

The DNA of the CDR3 is TGTGCCAGCAGCTTAGCGGGGGGTAGCCCCGGCACAGATACGCAGTATTTT. Amino acid sequence: CASSLAGGSPGTDTQYF. The rearrangement joins TRBV7-9 to TRBJ2-3; TRBD2 might be the D (6 bases). V was shortened by 0 bases and J by 1 base, with 14 bases between the two germline ends. Germline CDR1 and CDR2: SEHNR and FQNEAQ (reference sequence). This CDR3 spans 17 amino acids.

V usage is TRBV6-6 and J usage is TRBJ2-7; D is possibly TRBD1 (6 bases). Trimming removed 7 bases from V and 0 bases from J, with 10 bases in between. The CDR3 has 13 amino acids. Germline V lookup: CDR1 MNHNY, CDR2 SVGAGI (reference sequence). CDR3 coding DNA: TGTGCCAGCAATCGGGACAACTCCTACGAGCAGTACGTC. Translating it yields CASNRDNSYEQYV.

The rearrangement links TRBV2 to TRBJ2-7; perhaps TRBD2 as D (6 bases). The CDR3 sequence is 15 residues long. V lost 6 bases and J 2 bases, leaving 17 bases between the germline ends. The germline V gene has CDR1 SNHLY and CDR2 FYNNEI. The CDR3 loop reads CASSLGLPGPYEQYF. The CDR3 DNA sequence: TGTGCCAGCAGCCTGGGACTTCCCGGGCCCTACGAGCAGTACTTC.

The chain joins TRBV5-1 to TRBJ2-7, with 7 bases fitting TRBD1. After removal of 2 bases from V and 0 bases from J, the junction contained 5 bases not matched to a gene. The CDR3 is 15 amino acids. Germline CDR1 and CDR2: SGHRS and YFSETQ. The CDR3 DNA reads TGCGCCAGCAGCTTAAGGACAGGTAGCTCCTACGAGCAGTACTTC. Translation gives CASSLRTGSSYEQYF.

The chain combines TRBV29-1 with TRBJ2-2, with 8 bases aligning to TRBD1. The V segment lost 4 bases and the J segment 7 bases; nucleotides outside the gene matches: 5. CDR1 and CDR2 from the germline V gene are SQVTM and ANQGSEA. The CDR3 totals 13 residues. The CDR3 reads CSVGQGAGGELFF. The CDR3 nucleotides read TGCAGCGTTGGCCAGGGGGCGGGCGGGGAGCTGTTTTTT.

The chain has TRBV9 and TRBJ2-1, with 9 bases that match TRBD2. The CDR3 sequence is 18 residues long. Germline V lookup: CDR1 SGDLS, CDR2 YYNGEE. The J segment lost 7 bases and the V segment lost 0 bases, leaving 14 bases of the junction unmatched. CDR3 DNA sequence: TGTGCCAGCAGCGTAGCTACGATTGGCGGGGGGGTTGGTAATGAGCAGTTCTTC. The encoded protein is CASSVATIGGGVGNEQFF.

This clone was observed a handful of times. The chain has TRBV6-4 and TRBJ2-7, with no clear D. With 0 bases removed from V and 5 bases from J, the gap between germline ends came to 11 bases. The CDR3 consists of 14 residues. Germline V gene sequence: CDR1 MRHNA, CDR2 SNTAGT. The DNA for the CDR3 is TGTGCCAGCAGTGACTCTCCGGTGTCTGACGAGCAGTACGTC. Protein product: CASSDSPVSDEQYV.

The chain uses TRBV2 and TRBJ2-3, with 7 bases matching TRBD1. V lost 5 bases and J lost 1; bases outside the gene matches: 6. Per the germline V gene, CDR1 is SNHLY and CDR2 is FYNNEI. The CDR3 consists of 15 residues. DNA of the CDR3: TGTGCCAGCAGTTTTACAGGGGCCGGCACAGATACGCAGTATTTT. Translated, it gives CASSFTGAGTDTQYF.

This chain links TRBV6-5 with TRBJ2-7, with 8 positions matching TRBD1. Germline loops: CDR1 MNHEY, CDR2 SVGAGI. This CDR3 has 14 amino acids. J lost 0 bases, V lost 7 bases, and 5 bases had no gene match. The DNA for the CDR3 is TGTGCCAGCAACCCGACAGGGGCCTCCTACGAGCAGTACTTC. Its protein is CASNPTGASYEQYF.

Written as DNA, the CDR3 is TGTGCCTACGCTGGCGGGGGCCAATACAATGAGCAGTTCTTC. Residues: CAYAGGGQYNEQFF. The chain has TRBV5-4 and TRBJ2-1, with D possibly TRBD2 on 7 matching bases. Germline CDR1 is SGHNT and CDR2 is YYREEE (reference sequence). V was clipped by 10 bases and J by 4 bases, with 18 bases between them. The CDR3 totals 14 residues. The full variable domain, in which reference TRBV5-4 and TRBJ2-1 provide the parts outside the CDR3, is ETGVTQSPTHLIKTRGQQVTLRCSSQSGHNTVSWYQQALGQGPQFIFQYYREEENGRGNFPPRFSGLQFPNYSSELNVNALELDDSALYLCAYAGGGQYNEQFFGPGTRLTVL.

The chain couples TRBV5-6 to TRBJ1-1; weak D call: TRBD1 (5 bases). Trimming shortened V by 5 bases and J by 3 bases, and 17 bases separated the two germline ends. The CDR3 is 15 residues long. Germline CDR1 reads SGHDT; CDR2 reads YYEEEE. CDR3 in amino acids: CASSDAPSGYTEAFF. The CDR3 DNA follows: TGTGCCAGCAGTGATGCTCCCTCAGGGTACACTGAAGCTTTCTTT.

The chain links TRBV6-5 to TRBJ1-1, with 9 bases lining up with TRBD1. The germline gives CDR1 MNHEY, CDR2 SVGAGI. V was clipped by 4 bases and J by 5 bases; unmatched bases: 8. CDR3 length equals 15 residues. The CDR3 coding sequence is TGTGCCAGCAGTTTAGACAGGGGGGAGACGACTGAAGCTTTCTTT. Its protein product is CASSLDRGETTEAFF.

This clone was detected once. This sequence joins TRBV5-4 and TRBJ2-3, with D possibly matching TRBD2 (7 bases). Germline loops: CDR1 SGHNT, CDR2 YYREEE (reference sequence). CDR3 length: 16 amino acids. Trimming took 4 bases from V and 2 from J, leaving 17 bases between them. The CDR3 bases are TGTGCCAGCAGCCTACGGACGGGGGGCCCCACAGATACGCAGTATTTT. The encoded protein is CASSLRTGGPTDTQYF.

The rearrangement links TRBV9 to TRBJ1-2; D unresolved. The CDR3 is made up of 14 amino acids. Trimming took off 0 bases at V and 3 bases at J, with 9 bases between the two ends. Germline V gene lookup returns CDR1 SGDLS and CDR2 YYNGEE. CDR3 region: CASSVVGTDYGYTF. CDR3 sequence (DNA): TGTGCCAGCAGCGTAGTGGGCACCGACTATGGCTACACCTTC.